Following are 15 T cell receptor beta chains from one sample sequenced in a study of shared clonotypes between healthy human individuals (dated by TCRdb to 2020 to 2022). Receptor amplification or capture employed the immunoSEQ multiplex PCR assay. Entries here come from immuneACCESS through TCRdb and include only in-frame sequences with V and J called. Some clones fail to appear in such tables; in the studies checked, an unresolved V gene covers under half of the shortfall, and the cause of the remainder is unknown. In all, the sample holds some 300,000 clones, and around 70% of those were seen once. Under 11% of the sample lies in the top ten. Sequencing input: memory CD4+ T cells sorted from blood. Per the publication, the cell subset or site label means: CD45RA-negative fraction. These receptors came from a man younger than 45 in good health.

CDR3 sequence: CARLEGAINEPYEQYF. The CDR3 DNA reads as TGTGCCCGCTTGGAGGGGGCCATTAATGAACCCTACGAGCAGTACTTC. J is TRBJ2-7 and V is TRBV19; D possibly corresponds to TRBD1 (7 bases). In germline, CDR1 is LNHDA, CDR2 SQIVND (reference sequence). Trimming stripped 11 bases from V and 2 bases from J, with 25 bases between. The CDR3 totals 16 residues.

The CDR3 DNA is TGTGCCAGCAGCTTGGGTTTGGGAAGCGGAACTACTTCCTACAATGAGCAGTTCTTC. Translating gives CASSLGLGSGTTSYNEQFF. V usage is TRBV7-2 and J usage is TRBJ2-1, with TRBD2 as a possible D gene (5 bases). Germline lookup yields CDR1 SGHTA and CDR2 FQGNSA. This CDR3 spans 19 amino acids. V was trimmed by 3 bases and J by 1 base, leaving 22 bases between them. Drawing the rest from reference TRBV7-2 and TRBJ2-1, the complete variable domain is GAGVSQSPSNKVTEKGKDVELRCDPISGHTALYWYRQSLGQGLEFLIYFQGNSAPDKSGLPSDRFSAERTGGSVSTLTIQRTQQEDSAVYLCASSLGLGSGTTSYNEQFFGPGTRLTVL.

The V and J genes are TRBV7-2 and TRBJ2-7; 8 bases are shared with TRBD1. The V and J ends lost 6 bases and 7 bases, in that order; junction bases with no gene match: 17. The CDR3 length is 16 residues. From germline, CDR1 is SGHTA and CDR2 FQGNSA. CDR3 protein: CASRANQGALTGEQYF. In nucleotides, the CDR3 is TGTGCCAGCAGAGCAAACCAGGGGGCGCTCACGGGGGAGCAGTACTTC.

The chain is built from TRBV19 and TRBJ1-4, with 10 bases that match TRBD1. The CDR3 loop spans 14 amino acids. J was trimmed by 10 bases and V by 5 bases; bases with no gene match: 7. In germline, CDR1 is LNHDA, CDR2 SQIVND (reference sequence). CDR3 sequence: CASSPGQGSRKLFF. CDR3 coding DNA: TGTGCCAGTAGTCCGGGACAGGGGTCTCGAAAACTGTTTTTT.

V and J are TRBV4-3 and TRBJ1-5; possibly TRBD1 for D (6 bases). Germline V CDR1 and CDR2: LGHNA, YSLEER. Trimming removed 6 bases at V and 8 bases at J, with 20 bases between. The CDR3 spans 15 residues. The CDR3 sequence: CASSQQGRDYEPQHF. CDR3 DNA: TGCGCCAGCAGTCAACAGGGCCGTGATTACGAGCCCCAGCATTTT.

This clone appeared a single time. CDR3 DNA sequence: TGCAGCGTTGATATGGGGGGGGCGGGTACGCAGTATTTT. This translates into CSVDMGGAGTQYF. The V and J genes are TRBV29-1 and TRBJ2-3, with TRBD2 as a possible D gene (7 bases). Germline V CDR1 and CDR2: SQVTM, ANQGSEA. CDR3 length equals 13 residues. V lost 3 bases, J lost 8 bases, and 15 bases lay in between.

This clone occurred a few times. The V and J genes are TRBV10-1 and TRBJ2-2; D remains unclear. The V end lost 2 bases, the J end lost 9 bases, and 13 bases lay between the germline ends. The germline CDR1 and CDR2 sequences are WNHNN and SYGVQD (reference sequence). This CDR3 has 14 residues. The CDR3 nucleotides read TGCGCCAGCAGTGAGAGGTCTACCGGCAGGGAGCTGTTTTTT. As protein: CASSERSTGRELFF.

This clone was seen only a few times. This chain connects TRBV10-3 to TRBJ2-7, with D uncertain. The CDR3 is 12 amino acids. The V gene lost 4 bases and the J gene lost 3 bases, with 7 bases spanning the gap. Germline V gives CDR1 ENHRY, CDR2 SYGVKD. CDR3 amino acids: CAISVADYEQYF. CDR3 nucleotide sequence: TGTGCCATCAGTGTGGCAGACTACGAGCAGTACTTC.

This clone was detected once. This chain joins TRBV7-2 and TRBJ2-3, with D perhaps being TRBD1 or TRBD2 (5 bases each). This CDR3 contains 14 residues. V was shortened by 5 bases and J by 2 bases, with 11 bases between the two germline ends. Germline V lookup: CDR1 SGHTA, CDR2 FQGNSA. CDR3 amino acids: CASSQRDHTDTQYF. The CDR3 bases are TGTGCCAGCAGCCAGAGGGACCACACAGATACGCAGTATTTT.

The rearrangement uses TRBV28 and TRBJ1-5, with 7 bases that match TRBD1. The junction had 6 bases not matched to a gene; V was cut back by 3 bases and J by 7 bases. The V gene's germline CDR1 is MDHEN and CDR2 SYDVKM. The CDR3 is 14 amino acids. The CDR3 is CASSFFGQAQPQHF. In DNA form, the CDR3 reads TGTGCCAGCAGTTTCTTCGGACAGGCCCAGCCCCAGCATTTT.

This chain links TRBV5-1 with TRBJ1-1, with 8 bases lining up with TRBD1. Germline loops: CDR1 SGHRS, CDR2 YFSETQ. The CDR3 is 14 residues long. The J segment lost 4 bases and the V segment lost 4 bases, leaving 6 bases of the junction unmatched. This chain's CDR3 is CASSDGQGGTEAFF. The CDR3 nucleotides are TGCGCCAGCAGCGATGGACAGGGCGGCACTGAAGCTTTCTTT. Together with reference TRBV5-1 and TRBJ1-1, the CDR3 gives the full variable domain: KAGVTQTPRYLIKTRGQQVTLSCSPISGHRSVSWYQQTPGQGLQFLFEYFSETQRNKGNFPGRFSGRQFSNSRSEMNVSTLELGDSALYLCASSDGQGGTEAFFGQGTRLTVV.

This clone appeared a few times. The rearrangement links TRBV5-1 to TRBJ2-5; 9 bases are shared with TRBD1. V shed 4 bases and J 5 bases; nucleotides not matched to a gene: 9. Per the germline V gene, CDR1 is SGHRS and CDR2 is YFSETQ. The CDR3 loop spans 15 amino acids. CDR3 sequence reads: CASSPGQGKEETQYF. The CDR3 DNA reads as TGCGCCAGCAGCCCCGGACAGGGGAAGGAGGAGACCCAGTACTTC.

V is TRBV5-1 and J is TRBJ1-6; D is undetermined. Between the trimmed V and J ends, which lost 1 base and 10 bases, there was a span of 12 bases. This CDR3 is built from 14 residues. From germline, CDR1 is SGHRS and CDR2 YFSETQ. Here the CDR3 reads CASSLSGSGSPLHF. The DNA of the CDR3 is TGCGCCAGCAGCTTGTCCGGGTCCGGGTCACCCCTCCACTTT. Filled out from reference TRBV5-1 and TRBJ1-6, the complete variable domain reads KAGVTQTPRYLIKTRGQQVTLSCSPISGHRSVSWYQQTPGQGLQFLFEYFSETQRNKGNFPGRFSGRQFSNSRSEMNVSTLELGDSALYLCASSLSGSGSPLHFGNGTRLTVT.

The rearrangement links TRBV11-3 to TRBJ2-2; 13 nucleotides align to TRBD2. This CDR3 contains 17 residues. Trimming cost V 3 bases and J 2 bases; bases outside gene matches: 3. Looked up from germline, CDR1 is SGHNT and CDR2 is YENEEA. CDR3 DNA sequence: TGTGCCAGCAGCTTTAGGACTAGCGGGAGAAACACCGGGGAGCTGTTTTTT. It specifies CASSFRTSGRNTGELFF.

This clone appeared a single time. The rearrangement links TRBV18 to TRBJ1-3; D remains ambiguous. V gave up 3 bases and J gave up 0 bases, with 15 bases separating them. Germline V lookup: CDR1 KGHSH, CDR2 LQKENI. The CDR3 runs to 17 residues. This chain's CDR3 is CASSPPIGAHSGNTIYF. CDR3 DNA: TGTGCCAGCTCACCCCCCATCGGCGCACACTCTGGAAACACCATATATTTT.